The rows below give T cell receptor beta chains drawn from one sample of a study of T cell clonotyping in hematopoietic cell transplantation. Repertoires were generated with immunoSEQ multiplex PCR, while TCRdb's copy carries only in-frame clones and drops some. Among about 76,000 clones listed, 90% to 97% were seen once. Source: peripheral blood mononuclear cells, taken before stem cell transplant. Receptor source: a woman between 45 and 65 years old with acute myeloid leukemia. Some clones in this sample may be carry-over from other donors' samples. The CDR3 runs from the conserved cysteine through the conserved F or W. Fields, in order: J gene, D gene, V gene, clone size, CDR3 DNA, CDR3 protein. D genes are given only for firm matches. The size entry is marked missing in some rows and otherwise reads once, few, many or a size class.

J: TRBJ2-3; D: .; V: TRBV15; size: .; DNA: TGTGCCACCAGCAGAGAGGCCCACAGGGACCGCCGGGATTTT; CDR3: CATSREAHRDRRDF
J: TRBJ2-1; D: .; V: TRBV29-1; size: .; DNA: TGCAGCGTCAAAGCCCATCTGTCTGAGCAGTTCTTC; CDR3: CSVKAHLSEQFF
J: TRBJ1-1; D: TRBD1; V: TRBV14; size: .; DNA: TGTGCCAGCAGCCACCCCGGACAGGGAGAAAGGAGGGCTTTCTTT; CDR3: CASSHPGQGERRAFF
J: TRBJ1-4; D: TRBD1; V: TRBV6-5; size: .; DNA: TGTGCCAGCAGACGGACAGGCGACAATGAAAAACTGTTTTTT; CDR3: CASRRTGDNEKLFF
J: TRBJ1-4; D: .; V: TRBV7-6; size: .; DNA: TGTGCCAGCAGCTTTACAGGGTTGGCAACTAATGAAAAACTGTTTTTT; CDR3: CASSFTGLATNEKLFF
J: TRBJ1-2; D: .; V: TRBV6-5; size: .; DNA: TGTGCCAGCAGAGAGACAGGATATAACTATGGCTACACCTTC; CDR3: CASRETGYNYGYTF
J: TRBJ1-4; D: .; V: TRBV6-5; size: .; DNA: TGTGCCAGCAGGGAACCGGGACACTCGAATGAAAAACTGTTTTTT; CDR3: CASREPGHSNEKLFF
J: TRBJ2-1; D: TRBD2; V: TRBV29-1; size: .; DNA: TGCAGCGTTGCTAGCGGGAGTATCTATGAGCAGTTCTTC; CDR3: CSVASGSIYEQFF
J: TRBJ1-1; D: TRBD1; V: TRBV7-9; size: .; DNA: TGTGCCAGCAGCTTATCGACTCTTCAGGGGGCACAGGATGAAGCTTTCTTT; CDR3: CASSLSTLQGAQDEAFF
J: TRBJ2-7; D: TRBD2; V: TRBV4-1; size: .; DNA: TGCGCCAGCAGCCAAGAAGTGGGGACTAGCGCGGACGAGCAGTACTTC; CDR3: CASSQEVGTSADEQYF
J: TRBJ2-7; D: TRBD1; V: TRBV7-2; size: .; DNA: TGTGCCAGCAGCTGGGACAGGGGGCGCGAGCAGTACTTC; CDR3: CASSWDRGREQYF
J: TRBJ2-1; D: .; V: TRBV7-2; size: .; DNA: TGTGCCAGCAGTAAGACGGGGGCAGACAATGAGCAGTTCTTC; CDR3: CASSKTGADNEQFF
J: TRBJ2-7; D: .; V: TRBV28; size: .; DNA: TGTGCCAGCAGCCGGGGCCTGCTCTACGAGCAGTACTTC; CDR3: CASSRGLLYEQYF
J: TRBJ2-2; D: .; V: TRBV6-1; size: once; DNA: TGTGCCAGCACCACCATTCCGGGTCCCGGGGAGCTGTTTTTT; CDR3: CASTTIPGPGELFF
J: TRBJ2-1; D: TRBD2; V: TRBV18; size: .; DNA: TGTGCCAGCTCACCAGGTAATAGCGGGGCATACAATGAGCAGTTCTTC; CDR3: CASSPGNSGAYNEQFF
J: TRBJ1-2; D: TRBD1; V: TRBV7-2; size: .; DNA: TGTGCCAGCAGCTGGACAGGGTCTGGCTACACCTTC; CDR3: CASSWTGSGYTF
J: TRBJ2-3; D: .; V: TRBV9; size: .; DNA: TGTGCCAGCAGCCCTCCAGGGGGGGGGACAGATACGCAGTATTTT; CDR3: CASSPPGGGTDTQYF
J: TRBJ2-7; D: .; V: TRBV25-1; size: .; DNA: TGTGCCAGCAGTGAACAGCCTAGCTCCTACGAGCAGTACTTC; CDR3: CASSEQPSSYEQYF
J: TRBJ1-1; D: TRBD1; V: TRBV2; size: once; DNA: TGTGCCAGCAGAGTTACAGGGGGATCGATGAACACTGAAGCTTTCTTT; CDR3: CASRVTGGSMNTEAFF
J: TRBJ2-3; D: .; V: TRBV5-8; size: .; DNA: TGTGCCAGCAGCCCTAGGGGGACCCAATTGGCAGATACGCAGTATTTT; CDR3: CASSPRGTQLADTQYF
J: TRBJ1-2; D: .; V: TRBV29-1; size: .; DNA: TGCAGCGTCCCCCTAAACTATGGCTACACCTTC; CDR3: CSVPLNYGYTF
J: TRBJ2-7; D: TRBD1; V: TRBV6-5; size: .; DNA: TGTGCCAGCAGCTCCGGGACAGGGAGCTCCTACGAGCAGTACTTC; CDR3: CASSSGTGSSYEQYF
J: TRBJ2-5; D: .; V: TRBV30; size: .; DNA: TGTGCCTGGAGTGTGGGGCGGCAAGAGACCCAGTACTTC; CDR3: CAWSVGRQETQYF
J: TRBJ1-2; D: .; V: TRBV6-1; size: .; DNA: TGTGCCAGCAGTGAAGGGGCCCTACTGAGGGGCTACACCTTC; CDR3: CASSEGALLRGYTF
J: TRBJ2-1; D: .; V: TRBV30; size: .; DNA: TGTGCCTGGAGGCAGTCCCCGAGTGAGCAGTTCTTC; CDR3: CAWRQSPSEQFF
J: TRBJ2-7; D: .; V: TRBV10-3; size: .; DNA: TGTGCCATCAGCCGAGAGGGGAGAACCTACGAGCAGTACTTC; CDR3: CAISREGRTYEQYF
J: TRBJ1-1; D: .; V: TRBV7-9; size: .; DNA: TGTGCCAGCAGTATCACGGGGACTGAAGCTTTCTTT; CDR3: CASSITGTEAFF
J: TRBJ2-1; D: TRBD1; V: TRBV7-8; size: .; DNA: TGTGCCAGCAGCTCCGAGACAGGGAACTCCTACAATGAGCAGTTCTTC; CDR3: CASSSETGNSYNEQFF
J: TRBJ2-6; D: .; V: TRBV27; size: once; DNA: TGTGCCAGCAGTTTATCGGCAGGGGCTAATGGGGCCAACGTCCTGACTTTC; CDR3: CASSLSAGANGANVLTF
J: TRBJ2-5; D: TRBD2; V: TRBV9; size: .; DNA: TGTGCCAGCAGCCCGGCGGGGGGCCAAGAGACCCAGTACTTC; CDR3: CASSPAGGQETQYF
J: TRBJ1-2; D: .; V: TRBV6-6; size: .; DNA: TGTGCCAGCAGTTACGGACAGCCGGCAGACTATGGCTACACCTTC; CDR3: CASSYGQPADYGYTF
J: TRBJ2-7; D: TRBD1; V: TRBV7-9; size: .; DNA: TGTGCCAGCCGAGGTACCGGGACAGCAGGCTACGAGCAGTACTTC; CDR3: CASRGTGTAGYEQYF
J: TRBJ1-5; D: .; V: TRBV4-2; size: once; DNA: TGTGCCAGCAGCCAAGTCTGGGGGGCGAGCAATCAGCCCCAGCATTTT; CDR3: CASSQVWGASNQPQHF
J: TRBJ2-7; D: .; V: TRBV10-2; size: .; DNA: .; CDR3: CASAPAVQGIDEQYF
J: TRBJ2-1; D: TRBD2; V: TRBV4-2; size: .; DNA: TGTGCCAGCAGCCAAGATTTGGCGGGAGTTGTGTTCTTC; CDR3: CASSQDLAGVVFF
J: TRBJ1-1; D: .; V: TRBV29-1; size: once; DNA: TGCAGCGCCCCCGGAGTAGCGAACACTGAAGCTTTCTTT; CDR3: CSAPGVANTEAFF
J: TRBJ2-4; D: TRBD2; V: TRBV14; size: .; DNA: TGTGCCAGCAGCCAAGGACTAGCGGTAGCCAAAAACATTCAGTACTTC; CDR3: CASSQGLAVAKNIQYF
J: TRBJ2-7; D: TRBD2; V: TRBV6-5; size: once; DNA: TGTGCCAGCCGACGGACTAGCCGTTCCTACGAGCAGTACTTC; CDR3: CASRRTSRSYEQYF
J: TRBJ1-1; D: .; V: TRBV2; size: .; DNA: TGTGCCAGCAGCTTGCAGGGGCCGAGGGCTGAAGCTTTCTTT; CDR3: CASSLQGPRAEAFF
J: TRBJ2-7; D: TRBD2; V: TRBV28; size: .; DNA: TGTGCCAGCAGTAGTAGCGGGAGGCGATCCTACGAGCAGTACTTC; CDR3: CASSSSGRRSYEQYF
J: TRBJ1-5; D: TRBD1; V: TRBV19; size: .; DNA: TGTGCCAGTAGTAATCCCCGACAGGGGAACAATCAGCCCCAGCATTTT; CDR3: CASSNPRQGNNQPQHF
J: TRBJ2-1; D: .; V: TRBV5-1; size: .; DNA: TGCGCCAGCAGGGGGACTTCAAGCTCCTACAATGAGCAGTTCTTC; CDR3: CASRGTSSSYNEQFF
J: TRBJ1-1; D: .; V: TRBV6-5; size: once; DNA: TGTGCCAGCAGTAACAGGGCTATGAACACTGAAGCTTTCTTT; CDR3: CASSNRAMNTEAFF
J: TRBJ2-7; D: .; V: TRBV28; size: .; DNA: TGTGCCAGCAGCCCCTATACCTACGAAAACCCAAGCTCCTACGAGCAGTACTTC; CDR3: CASSPYTYENPSSYEQYF
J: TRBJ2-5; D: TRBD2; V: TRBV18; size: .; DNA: TGTGCCAGCTCTTCGGGACTAGCGGGGGGACAAGAGACCCAGTACTTC; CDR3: CASSSGLAGGQETQYF
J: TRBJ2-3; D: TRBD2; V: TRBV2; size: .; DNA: TGTGCCAGCTCCCGCGGGAGAACAGATACGCAGTATTTT; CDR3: CASSRGRTDTQYF
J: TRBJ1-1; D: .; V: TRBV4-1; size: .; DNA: TGCGCCAGCAGCCAAGATCTCATCGGGTCGGGAACTGAAGCTTTCTTT; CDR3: CASSQDLIGSGTEAFF
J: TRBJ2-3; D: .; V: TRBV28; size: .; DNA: TGTGCCAGCAGGCTAGACGGACGCACAGATACGCAGTATTTT; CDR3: CASRLDGRTDTQYF
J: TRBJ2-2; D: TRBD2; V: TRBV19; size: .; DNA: TGTGCCAGCCAACCCCCAGAGGGACTAGCGGGAACAACCGGGGAGCTGTTTTTT; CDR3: CASQPPEGLAGTTGELFF
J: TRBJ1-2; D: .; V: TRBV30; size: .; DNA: TGTGCCTATGGGCGGGCTGGCTACACCTTC; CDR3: CAYGRAGYTF
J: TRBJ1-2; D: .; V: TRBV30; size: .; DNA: TGTGCCTGGAGTAGAAAAAACGACAACTATGGCTACACCTTC; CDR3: CAWSRKNDNYGYTF